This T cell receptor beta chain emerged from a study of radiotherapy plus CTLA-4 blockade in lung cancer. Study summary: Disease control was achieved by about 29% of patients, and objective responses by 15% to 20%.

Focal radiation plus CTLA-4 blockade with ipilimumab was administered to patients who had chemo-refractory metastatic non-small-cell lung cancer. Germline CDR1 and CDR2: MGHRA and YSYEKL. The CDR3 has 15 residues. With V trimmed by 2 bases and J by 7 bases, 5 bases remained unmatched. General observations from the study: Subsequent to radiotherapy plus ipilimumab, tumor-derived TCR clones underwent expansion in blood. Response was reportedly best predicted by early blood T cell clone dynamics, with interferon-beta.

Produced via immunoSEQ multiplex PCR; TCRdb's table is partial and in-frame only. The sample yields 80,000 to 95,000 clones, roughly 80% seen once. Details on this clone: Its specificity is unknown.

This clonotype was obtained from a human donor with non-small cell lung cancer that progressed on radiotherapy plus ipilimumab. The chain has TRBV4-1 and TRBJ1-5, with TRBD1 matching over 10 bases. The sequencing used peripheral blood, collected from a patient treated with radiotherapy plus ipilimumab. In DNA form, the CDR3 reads TGCGCCAGCAGCCAATTGACAGGGGGCGGGCAGCCCCAGCATTTT. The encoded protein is CASSQLTGGGQPQHF.